Listed below are T cell receptor beta chains from one sample, sequenced in a study of CD8+ T cells in alopecia areata. Generated by immunoSEQ multiplex PCR, the TCRdb table keeps only in-frame clones and is missing some. The sample shows roughly 100,000 clones, 55% to 75% of them seen only once. The sequences come from CD8+ T cells sorted from blood, collected at approximately week 56, from a patient treated with tofacitinib. These TCRs come from a human donor with alopecia areata. Each CDR3 is given with its conserved first and last residue. D genes are given only for firm matches. Rows may omit the clone size; those that give it use once, few, many or a size class.

D gene	V gene	clone size	J gene	CDR3 protein	CDR3 DNA
.	TRBV4-1	.	TRBJ1-2	CASSQDRSYGYTF	TGCGCCAGCAGCCAAGACCGAAGCTATGGCTACACCTTC
TRBD1	TRBV4-1	.	TRBJ1-5	CASSHAGGDQPQHF	TGCGCCAGCAGCCATGCAGGGGGTGATCAGCCCCAGCATTTT
.	TRBV28	.	TRBJ2-5	CASSLGGRGETQYF	TGTGCCAGCAGTTTAGGGGGGAGAGGAGAGACCCAGTACTTC
.	TRBV6-5	.	TRBJ2-5	CASSYPTQETQYF	TGTGCCAGCAGTTACCCCACCCAAGAGACCCAGTACTTC
.	TRBV29-1	few	TRBJ2-1	CSVEWAGDNEQFF	TGCAGCGTTGAATGGGCAGGGGACAATGAGCAGTTCTTC
.	TRBV30	once	TRBJ1-1	CAWSVQATEAFF	TGTGCCTGGAGTGTACAGGCCACTGAAGCTTTCTTT
.	TRBV10-3	.	TRBJ1-2	CAITGHGSNYGYTF	TGTGCCATCACTGGGCACGGCTCTAACTATGGCTACACCTTC
.	TRBV6-5	.	TRBJ1-4	CASRGDEKLFF	TGTGCCAGCAGGGGGGATGAAAAACTGTTTTTT
.	TRBV5-6	few	TRBJ2-7	CASSLGRSYEQYF	TGTGCCAGCAGCTTGGGGAGGTCCTACGAGCAGTACTTC
TRBD2	TRBV7-7	.	TRBJ2-5	CASSHGRGETSSQYF	TGTGCCAGCAGCCACGGGCGGGGGGAAACATCGTCCCAGTACTTC
.	TRBV2	.	TRBJ1-1	CASSVGGSTEAFF	TGTGCCAGCAGTGTAGGTGGGAGCACTGAAGCTTTCTTT
.	TRBV19	few	TRBJ2-2	CASMIGYTGELFF	TGTGCCAGTATGATAGGGTACACCGGGGAGCTGTTTTTT
TRBD2	TRBV6-1	.	TRBJ2-5	CASSEATSGVQETQYF	TGTGCCAGCAGTGAAGCGACTAGCGGGGTTCAAGAGACCCAGTACTTC
.	TRBV13	.	TRBJ1-2	CASSSRDTQDYGYTF	TGTGCCAGCAGCTCACGGGACACCCAAGACTATGGCTACACCTTC
.	TRBV27	few	TRBJ2-2	CASSFWNTGELFF	TGTGCCAGCAGTTTTTGGAACACCGGGGAGCTGTTTTTT
.	TRBV7-9	.	TRBJ2-7	CASSLPKGSYLTYEQYF	TGTGCCAGCAGCTTACCAAAGGGGTCCTACCTCACCTACGAGCAGTACTTC
.	TRBV7-8	few	TRBJ1-1	CASRPPGPADTEAFF	TGTGCCAGCAGACCTCCCGGGCCGGCGGACACTGAAGCTTTCTTT
.	TRBV4-1	few	TRBJ2-5	CASSRDWTPQETQYF	TGCGCCAGCAGCCGAGACTGGACACCACAAGAGACCCAGTACTTC
.	TRBV2	.	TRBJ2-7	CASVGQAQYF	TGTGCCAGCGTGGGCCAGGCGCAGTACTTC
.	TRBV29-1	few	TRBJ1-3	CSVWDSGNTIYF	TGCAGCGTTTGGGACTCTGGAAACACCATATATTTT
.	TRBV9	.	TRBJ1-2	CASSATWGYTF	TGTGCCAGCAGCGCAACATGGGGCTACACCTTC
.	TRBV20-1	.	TRBJ2-1	CSASRGVEQFF	TGCAGTGCGAGCAGAGGGGTTGAGCAGTTCTTC
TRBD1	TRBV19	.	TRBJ2-7	CASSIGDRAYEQYF	TGTGCCAGTAGTATAGGCGACAGGGCCTACGAGCAGTACTTC
.	TRBV29-1	.	TRBJ2-7	CSVERDLVEYF	TGCAGCGTTGAGAGGGACCTAGTGGAGTACTTC
.	TRBV29-1	.	TRBJ1-2	CSVLGRINGYTF	TGCAGCGTCCTGGGACGGATAAATGGCTACACCTTC
TRBD1	TRBV30	.	TRBJ2-7	CAWSVTTGTEAEQYF	TGTGCCTGGAGTGTTACAACCGGGACAGAGGCCGAGCAGTACTTC
TRBD1	TRBV23-1	.	TRBJ2-5	CASRQLRTRDREETQYF	TGCGCCAGCAGACAACTCCGGACCCGGGACAGAGAAGAGACCCAGTACTTC
.	TRBV6-5	.	TRBJ1-3	CASTLGGTGNTIYF	TGTGCCAGCACTTTGGGTGGCACTGGAAACACCATATATTTT
.	TRBV7-6	once	TRBJ2-1	CASSLAGDNEQFF	TGTGCCAGCAGCTTAGCGGGAGACAATGAGCAGTTCTTC
.	TRBV6-5	.	TRBJ1-5	CASSPEGNQPQHF	TGTGCCAGCAGTCCCGAAGGCAATCAGCCCCAGCATTTT
.	TRBV14	.	TRBJ2-3	CASSRQVSDTQYF	TGTGCCAGCAGCCGTCAAGTGTCAGATACGCAGTATTTT
.	TRBV29-1	.	TRBJ1-1	CSVPPHPEAFF	TGCAGCGTGCCCCCCCATCCCGAAGCTTTCTTT
.	TRBV29-1	.	TRBJ1-2	CSVVADVDSKNYGYTF	TGCAGCGTTGTAGCGGACGTAGACAGTAAAAACTATGGCTACACCTTC
TRBD1	TRBV6-5	few	TRBJ2-7	CASSYSGQIYEQYF	TGTGCCAGCAGTTACTCGGGACAGATCTACGAGCAGTACTTC
.	TRBV15	few	TRBJ2-1	CATSRDSQGGEQFF	TGTGCCACCAGCAGAGATAGCCAGGGCGGTGAGCAGTTCTTC
.	TRBV7-9	.	TRBJ1-5	CASNQGAGQPQHF	TGTGCCAGCAACCAGGGTGCGGGTCAGCCCCAGCATTTT
.	TRBV13	.	TRBJ1-5	CASSLGRQPQHF	TGTGCCAGCAGCTTAGGTCGACAGCCCCAGCATTTT
.	TRBV29-1	.	TRBJ2-7	CSVEEGDSYEQYF	TGCAGCGTTGAAGAGGGGGACTCCTACGAGCAGTACTTC
TRBD2	TRBV5-1	once	TRBJ2-3	CASSRYGLALNTDTQYF	TGCGCCAGCAGCCGATACGGACTAGCGCTCAACACAGATACGCAGTATTTT
.	TRBV6-6	.	TRBJ2-5	CASSSGTPLQETQYF	TGTGCCAGCAGTTCCGGGACCCCCCTCCAAGAGACCCAGTACTTC
.	TRBV19	many	TRBJ1-5	CASSSALGSNQPQHF	TGTGCCAGTAGTTCAGCCCTTGGTAGCAATCAGCCCCAGCATTTT
TRBD2	TRBV9	few	TRBJ2-7	CASSVGTSGGYEQYF	TGTGCCAGCAGCGTGGGGACTAGCGGGGGATACGAGCAGTACTTC
TRBD2	TRBV15	.	TRBJ2-1	CATSRELAGNNEQFF	TGTGCCACCAGCAGAGAACTAGCGGGGAACAATGAGCAGTTCTTC
.	TRBV30	few	TRBJ1-2	CAWSPSGREGYTF	TGTGCCTGGAGTCCCTCGGGGAGAGAGGGCTACACCTTC
.	TRBV7-9	.	TRBJ2-7	CASQGYEQYF	TGTGCCAGCCAGGGTTACGAGCAGTACTTC